This T cell receptor (beta chain) was identified during a study of metastatic and nonmetastatic thyroid tumors. This CDR3 comprises 14 residues. Germline V gives CDR1 DFQATT, CDR2 SNEGSKA (reference sequence). TCRdb recomputed clones from the PCR reads via MiXCR. Among around 25,000 clones, more than 20% were seen once, and the ten largest hold about 4.6%. No patient received treatment before thyroid surgery. This clone is labeled medium-sized. Sequencing was done on a sample of adjacent normal tissue. The origin of this receptor is a female donor with papillary thyroid cancer or a benign thyroid nodule (not recorded which). Some clones in this sample may be carry-over from other donors' samples. The chain joins TRBV20-1 to TRBJ2-4, with D perhaps TRBD1 (6 bases). CDR3 region: CSSRTQGTSNIQYF. CDR3 coding DNA: TGCAGCTCTAGGACCCAGGGGACCTCCAACATTCAGTACTTC.